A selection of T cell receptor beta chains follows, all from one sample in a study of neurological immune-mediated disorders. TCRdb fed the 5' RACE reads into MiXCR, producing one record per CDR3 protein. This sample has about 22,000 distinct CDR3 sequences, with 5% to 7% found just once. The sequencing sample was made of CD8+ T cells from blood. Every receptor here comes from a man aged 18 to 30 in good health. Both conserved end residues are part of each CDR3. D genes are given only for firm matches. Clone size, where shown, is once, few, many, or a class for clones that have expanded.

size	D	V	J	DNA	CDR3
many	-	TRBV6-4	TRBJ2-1	TGTGCCAGCAGTGACGGACCCTACCCCTACAATGAGCAGTTCTTC	CASSDGPYPYNEQFF
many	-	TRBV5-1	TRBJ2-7	TGCGCCAGCAGCTTGCCGTCCTTCGAGCAGTACTTC	CASSLPSFEQYF
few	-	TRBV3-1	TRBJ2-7	TGTGCCAGCAGCCAATTCGGGGGAGCCTACGAGCAGTACTTC	CASSQFGGAYEQYF
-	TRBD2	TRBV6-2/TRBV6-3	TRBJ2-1	TGTAGCAGCAGTTACGCCACTAGCGGGGGGGATGAGCAGTTCTTC	CSSSYATSGGDEQFF
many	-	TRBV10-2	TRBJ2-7	TGCGCCAGCCTCATTGGACAGAGCTCCTACGAGCAGTACTTC	CASLIGQSSYEQYF
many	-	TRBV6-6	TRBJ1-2	TGTGCCAGCAGTTACGGGACACCTGTTAACTATGGCTACACCTTC	CASSYGTPVNYGYTF
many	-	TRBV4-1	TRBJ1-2	TGCGCCAGCAGCCAAGATAGCGGGAGCGGCTACACCTTC	CASSQDSGSGYTF
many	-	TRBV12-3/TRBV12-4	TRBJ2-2	TGTGCCAGCACCCCCACCGGGGAGCTGTTTTTT	CASTPTGELFF
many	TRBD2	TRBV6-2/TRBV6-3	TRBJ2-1	TGTGCCAGCAGATACCCCACTAGCGGGAGCTTCAATGAGCAGTTCTTC	CASRYPTSGSFNEQFF
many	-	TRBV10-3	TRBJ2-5	TGTGCCATCAGGGAAGACACGGACCAAGAGACCCAGTACTTC	CAIREDTDQETQYF
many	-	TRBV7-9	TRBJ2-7	TGTGCCAGCGCATATTCGCTGGGGCCATACGAGCAGTACTTC	CASAYSLGPYEQYF
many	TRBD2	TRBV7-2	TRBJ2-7	TGTGCCAGCAGCTCCGGGACTAGCGGGGCGATCTACGAGCAGTACTTC	CASSSGTSGAIYEQYF
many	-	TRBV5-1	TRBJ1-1	TGCGCCAGCAGCTTGGCGGCACCCCGTGGTACTGAAGCTTTCTTT	CASSLAAPRGTEAFF
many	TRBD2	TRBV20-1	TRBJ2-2	TGCAGTGCTAGAGAGCCAGCGGGGGGCCCTAACACCGGGGAGCTGTTTTTT	CSAREPAGGPNTGELFF
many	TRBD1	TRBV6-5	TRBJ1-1	TGTGCCAGCAGTGACGGACAGGTACGGAACACTGAAGCTTTCTTT	CASSDGQVRNTEAFF
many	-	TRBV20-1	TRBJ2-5	TGCAGTGCTAGACGGGCCGGACTTGATGGAGAGACCCAGTACTTC	CSARRAGLDGETQYF
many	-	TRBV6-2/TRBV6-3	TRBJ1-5	TGTGCCAGCAGCCGGGGGGGTAGCAATCAGCCCCAGCATTTT	CASSRGGSNQPQHF
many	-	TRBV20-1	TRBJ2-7	TGCAGTGCTAGATACAGGGATCCCTACGAGCAGTACTTC	CSARYRDPYEQYF
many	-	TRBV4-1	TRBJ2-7	TGCGCCAGCAGCCAAGACGAACGGGGGTTATCCTACGAGCAGTACTTC	CASSQDERGLSYEQYF
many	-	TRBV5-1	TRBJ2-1	TGCGCCAGCAGCTTGGGGCAGGCCAATGAGCAGTTCTTC	CASSLGQANEQFF
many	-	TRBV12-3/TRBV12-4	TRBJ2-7	TGTGCCAGCAGTTTGGGGTCGGGCTCCTACGAGCAGTACTTC	CASSLGSGSYEQYF
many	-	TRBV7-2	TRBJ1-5	TGTGCCAGCAGCTTAGGGCTGGGGCCGGGCAATCAGCCCCAGCATTTT	CASSLGLGPGNQPQHF
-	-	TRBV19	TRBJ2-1	TGTGCCAGTAGCCCGGGGGTGAGTGAGCAGTTCTTC	CASSPGVSEQFF
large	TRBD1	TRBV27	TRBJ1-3	TGTGCCAGCAGTGGGACAGGGATCTTTGGAAACACCATATATTTT	CASSGTGIFGNTIYF
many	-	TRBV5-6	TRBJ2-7	TGTGCCAGCAGCTTTGGACAATCCTACGAGCAGTACTTC	CASSFGQSYEQYF
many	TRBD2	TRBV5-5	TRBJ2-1	TGTGCCAGCAGCTTCCCCGACCAACTAGCGGGGGGGCGCCAGTTCTTC	CASSFPDQLAGGRQFF
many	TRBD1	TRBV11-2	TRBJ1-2	TGTGCCAGCAGCTCGGGGAAAGGCAGGGGGCTTGAGTATGGCTACACCTTC	CASSSGKGRGLEYGYTF
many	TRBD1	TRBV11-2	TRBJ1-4	TGTGCCAGCAGCTTGACAGGGTCTACAACTAATGAAAAACTGTTTTTT	CASSLTGSTTNEKLFF
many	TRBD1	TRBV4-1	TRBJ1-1	TGCGCCAGCAGCCGCACGACAGGGGTGAACACTGAAGCTTTCTTT	CASSRTTGVNTEAFF
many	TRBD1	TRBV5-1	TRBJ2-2	TGCGCCAGCAGCTACCGGGACAGGAACACCGGGGAGCTGTTTTTT	CASSYRDRNTGELFF
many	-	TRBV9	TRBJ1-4	TGTGCCAGCAGCCGGGGGGGCATGGCTAATGAAAAACTGTTTTTT	CASSRGGMANEKLFF
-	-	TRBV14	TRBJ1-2	TGTGCCAGCAGCCAAGTTTTCGCAGAAACTAACTATGGCTACACCTTC	CASSQVFAETNYGYTF
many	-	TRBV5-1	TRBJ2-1	TGCGCCAGCAGCGGCCGGGACTCTGCTTACAATGAGCAGTTCTTC	CASSGRDSAYNEQFF
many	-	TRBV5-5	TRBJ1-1	TGTGCCAGCAGCTTGTCCCGGCGGGGAGCTTTCTTT	CASSLSRRGAFF
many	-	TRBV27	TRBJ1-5	TGTGCCAGCAGTTTAGCCTATAGCAATCAGCCCCAGCATTTT	CASSLAYSNQPQHF
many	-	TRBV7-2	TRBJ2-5	TGTGCCAGCAGCTTCGGTCCTCAAGAGACCCAGTACTTC	CASSFGPQETQYF
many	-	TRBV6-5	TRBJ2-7	TGTGCCAGCAGCTTTACCGACAGAGCATACTACGAGCAGTACTTC	CASSFTDRAYYEQYF
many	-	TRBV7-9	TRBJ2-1	TGTGCCAGCAGCTTGACTGAACGGAGTGCTGAGCAGTTCTTC	CASSLTERSAEQFF
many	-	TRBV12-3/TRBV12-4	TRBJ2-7	TGTGCCAGCAGTTCCGTTGACGAGCAGTACTTC	CASSSVDEQYF
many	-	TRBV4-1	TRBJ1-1	TGCGCCAGCAGCCAAGCCGGCCGTCTGAACACTGAAGCTTTCTTT	CASSQAGRLNTEAFF
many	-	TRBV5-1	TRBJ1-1	TGCGCCAGCAGCCCTTTCGGGCCCTATGAAGCTTTCTTT	CASSPFGPYEAFF
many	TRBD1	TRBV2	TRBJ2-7	TGTGCCAGCGTACCGGGACAGCTTTCCTACGAGCAGTACTTC	CASVPGQLSYEQYF
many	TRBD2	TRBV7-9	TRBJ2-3	TGTGCCAGCAGCTTTGGGACTAGCGACTGGACAGATACGCAGTATTTT	CASSFGTSDWTDTQYF
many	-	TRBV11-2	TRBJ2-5	TGTGCCAGCAGACATCGGGACCCGGGGATGCAAGAGACCCAGTACTTC	CASRHRDPGMQETQYF
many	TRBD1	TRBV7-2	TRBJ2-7	TGTGCCAGCAGCTCCCGGGACAGAGTTCCCTACGAGCAGTACTTC	CASSSRDRVPYEQYF